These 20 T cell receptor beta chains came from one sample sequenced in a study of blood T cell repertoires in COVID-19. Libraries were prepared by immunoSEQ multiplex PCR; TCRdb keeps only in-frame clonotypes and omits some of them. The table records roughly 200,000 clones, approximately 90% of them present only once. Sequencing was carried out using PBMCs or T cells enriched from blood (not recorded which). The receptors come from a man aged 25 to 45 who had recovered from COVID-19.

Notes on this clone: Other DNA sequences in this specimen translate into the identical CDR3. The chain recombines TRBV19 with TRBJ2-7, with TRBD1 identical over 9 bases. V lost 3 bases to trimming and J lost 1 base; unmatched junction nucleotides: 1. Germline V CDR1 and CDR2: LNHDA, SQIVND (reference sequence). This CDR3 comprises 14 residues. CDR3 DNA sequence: TGTGCCAGTAGTATCGGACAGGGGTCCTACGAGCAGTACTTC. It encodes CASSIGQGSYEQYF.

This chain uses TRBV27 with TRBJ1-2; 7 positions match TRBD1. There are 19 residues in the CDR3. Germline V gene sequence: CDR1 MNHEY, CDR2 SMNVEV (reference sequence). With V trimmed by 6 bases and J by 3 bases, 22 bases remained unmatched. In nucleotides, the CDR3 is TGTGCCAGCAGAAGCGAATTGCGACAGGGACTTAAGACTTACTATGGCTACACCTTC. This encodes CASRSELRQGLKTYYGYTF.

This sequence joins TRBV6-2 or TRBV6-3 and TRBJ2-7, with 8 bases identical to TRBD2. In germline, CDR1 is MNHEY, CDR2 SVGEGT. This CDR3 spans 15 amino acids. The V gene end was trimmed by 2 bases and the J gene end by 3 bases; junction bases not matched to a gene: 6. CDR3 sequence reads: CASSYGSAGVYEQYF. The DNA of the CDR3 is TGTGCCAGCAGTTACGGGTCAGCGGGAGTCTACGAGCAGTACTTC.

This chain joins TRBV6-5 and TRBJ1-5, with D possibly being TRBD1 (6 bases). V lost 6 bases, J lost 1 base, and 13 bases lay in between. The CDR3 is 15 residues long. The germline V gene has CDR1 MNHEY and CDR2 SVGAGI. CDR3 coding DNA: TGTGCCAGCAGCACAGGGCATCAGAGCAATCAGCCCCAGCATTTT. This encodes CASSTGHQSNQPQHF.

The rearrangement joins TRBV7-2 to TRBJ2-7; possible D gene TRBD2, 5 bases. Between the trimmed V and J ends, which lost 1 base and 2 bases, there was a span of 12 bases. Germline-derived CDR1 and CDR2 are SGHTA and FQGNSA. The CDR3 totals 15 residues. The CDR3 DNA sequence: TGTGCCAGCAGCTTAGATCTAGCTAGGGCCTACGAGCAGTACTTC. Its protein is CASSLDLARAYEQYF.

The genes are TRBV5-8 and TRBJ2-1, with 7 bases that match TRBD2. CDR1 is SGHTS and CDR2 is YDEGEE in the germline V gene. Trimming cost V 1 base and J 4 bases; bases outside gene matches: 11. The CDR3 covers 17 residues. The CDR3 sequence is CASSLMVTSSWYNEQFF. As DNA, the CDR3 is TGTGCCAGCAGCTTGATGGTGACTAGCTCTTGGTACAATGAGCAGTTCTTC.

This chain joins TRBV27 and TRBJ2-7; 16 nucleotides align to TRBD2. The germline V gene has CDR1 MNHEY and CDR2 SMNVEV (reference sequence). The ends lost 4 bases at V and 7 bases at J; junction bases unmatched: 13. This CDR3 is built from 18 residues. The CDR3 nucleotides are TGTGCCAGCAGTTCAGCGTCAGGGACTAGCGGGAGGGCGGGGGAGCAGTACTTC. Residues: CASSSASGTSGRAGEQYF.

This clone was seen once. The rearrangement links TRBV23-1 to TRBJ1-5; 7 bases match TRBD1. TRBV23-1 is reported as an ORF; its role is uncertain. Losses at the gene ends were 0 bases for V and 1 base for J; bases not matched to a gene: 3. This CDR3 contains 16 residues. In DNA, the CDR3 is TGCGCCAGCAGTCAATCGTGGACAGGCAGCAATCAGCCCCAGCATTTT. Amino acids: CASSQSWTGSNQPQHF.

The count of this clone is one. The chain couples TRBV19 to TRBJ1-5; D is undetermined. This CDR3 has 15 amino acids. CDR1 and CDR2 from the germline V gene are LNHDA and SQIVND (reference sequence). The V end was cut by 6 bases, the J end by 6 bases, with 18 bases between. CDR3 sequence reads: CASRVTIPPGQPQHF. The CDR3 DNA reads TGTGCCAGTAGAGTAACCATACCCCCGGGTCAGCCCCAGCATTTT. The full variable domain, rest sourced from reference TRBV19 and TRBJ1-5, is DGGITQSPKYLFRKEGQNVTLSCEQNLNHDAMYWYRQDPGQGLRLIYYSQIVNDFQKGDIAEGYSVSREKKESFPLTVTSAQKNPTAFYLCASRVTIPPGQPQHFGDGTRLSIL.

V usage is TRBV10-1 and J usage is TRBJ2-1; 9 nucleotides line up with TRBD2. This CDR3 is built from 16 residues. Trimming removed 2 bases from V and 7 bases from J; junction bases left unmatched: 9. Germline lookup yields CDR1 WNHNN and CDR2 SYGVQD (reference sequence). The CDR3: CASSETSGPSGNEQFF. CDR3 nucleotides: TGCGCCAGCAGTGAGACTAGCGGGCCCAGTGGTAATGAGCAGTTCTTC.

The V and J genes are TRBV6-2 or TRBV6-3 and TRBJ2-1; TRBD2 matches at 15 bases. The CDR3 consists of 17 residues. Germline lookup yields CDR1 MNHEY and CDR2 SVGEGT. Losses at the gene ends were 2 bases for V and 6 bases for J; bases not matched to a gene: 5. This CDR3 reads CASSYRGLAGGSNEQFF. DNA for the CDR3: TGTGCCAGCAGTTACCGGGGACTAGCGGGGGGCAGCAATGAGCAGTTCTTC.

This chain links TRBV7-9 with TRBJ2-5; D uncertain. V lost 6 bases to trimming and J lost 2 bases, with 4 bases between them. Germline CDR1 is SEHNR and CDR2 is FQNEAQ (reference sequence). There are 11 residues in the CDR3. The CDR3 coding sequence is TGTGCCAGCAGACTACAAGAGACCCAGTACTTC. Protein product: CASRLQETQYF.

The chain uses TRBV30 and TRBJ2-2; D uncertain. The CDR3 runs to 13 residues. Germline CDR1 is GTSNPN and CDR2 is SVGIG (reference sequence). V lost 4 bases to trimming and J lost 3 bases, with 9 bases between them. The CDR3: CAWKLPYTGELFF. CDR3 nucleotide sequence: TGTGCCTGGAAACTACCGTACACCGGGGAGCTGTTTTTT.

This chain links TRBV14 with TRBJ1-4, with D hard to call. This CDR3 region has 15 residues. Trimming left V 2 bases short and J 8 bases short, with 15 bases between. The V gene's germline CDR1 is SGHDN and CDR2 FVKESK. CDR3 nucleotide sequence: TGTGCCAGCAGCCAAACCGGGAACGGAAGGGAAAAACTGTTTTTT. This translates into CASSQTGNGREKLFF.

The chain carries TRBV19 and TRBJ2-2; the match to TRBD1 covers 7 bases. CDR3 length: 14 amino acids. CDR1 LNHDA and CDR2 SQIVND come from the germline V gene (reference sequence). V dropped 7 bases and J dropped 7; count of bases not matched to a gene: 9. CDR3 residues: CASTQTGFGGELFF. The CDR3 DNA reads TGTGCCAGTACCCAGACAGGGTTTGGCGGGGAGCTGTTTTTT.

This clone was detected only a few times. CDR3 nucleotides: TGTGCCAGCGGTTCGGGAGTTGGCTACGAGCAGTACTTC. It translates to CASGSGVGYEQYF. The chain has TRBV15 and TRBJ2-7, with a possible D match to TRBD2 (6 bases). Germline V gene lookup returns CDR1 LNHNV and CDR2 YYDKDF (reference sequence). The V end lost 10 bases, the J end lost 3 bases, and 16 bases lay between the germline ends. The CDR3 extends over 13 amino acids. The entire variable domain, with the rest obtained from reference TRBV15 and TRBJ2-7, is as follows: DAMVIQNPRYQVTQFGKPVTLSCSQTLNHNVMYWYQQKSSQAPKLLFHYYDKDFNNEADTPDNFQSRRPNTSFCFLDIRSPGLGDTAMYLCASGSGVGYEQYFGPGTRLTVT.

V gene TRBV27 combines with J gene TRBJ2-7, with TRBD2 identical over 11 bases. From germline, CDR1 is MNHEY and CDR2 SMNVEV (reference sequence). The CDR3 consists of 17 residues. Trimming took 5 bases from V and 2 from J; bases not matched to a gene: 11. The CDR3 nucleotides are TGTGCCAGCAGTCCCACCCGACTAGCGGGGCCCCCCTACGAGCAGTACTTC. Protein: CASSPTRLAGPPYEQYF.

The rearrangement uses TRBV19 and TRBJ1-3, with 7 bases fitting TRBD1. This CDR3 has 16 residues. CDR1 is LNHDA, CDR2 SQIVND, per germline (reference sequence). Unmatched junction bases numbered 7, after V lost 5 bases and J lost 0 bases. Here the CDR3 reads CASSPLDRSSGNTIYF. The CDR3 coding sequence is TGTGCCAGTAGTCCCTTGGACAGGTCCTCTGGAAACACCATATATTTT.

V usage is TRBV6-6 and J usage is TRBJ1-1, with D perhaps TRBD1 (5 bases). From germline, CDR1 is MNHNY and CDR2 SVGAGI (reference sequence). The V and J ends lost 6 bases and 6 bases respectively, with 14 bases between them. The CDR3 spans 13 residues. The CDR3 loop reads CASSPPLGAEAFF. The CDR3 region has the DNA TGTGCCAGCAGCCCCCCTTTAGGGGCTGAAGCTTTCTTT.

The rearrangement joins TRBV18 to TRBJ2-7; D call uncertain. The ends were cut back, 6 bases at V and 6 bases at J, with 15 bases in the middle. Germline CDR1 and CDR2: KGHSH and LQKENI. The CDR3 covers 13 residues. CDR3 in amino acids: CASSNPRPGEQYF. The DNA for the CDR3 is TGTGCCAGCTCGAATCCTAGACCGGGCGAGCAGTACTTC.